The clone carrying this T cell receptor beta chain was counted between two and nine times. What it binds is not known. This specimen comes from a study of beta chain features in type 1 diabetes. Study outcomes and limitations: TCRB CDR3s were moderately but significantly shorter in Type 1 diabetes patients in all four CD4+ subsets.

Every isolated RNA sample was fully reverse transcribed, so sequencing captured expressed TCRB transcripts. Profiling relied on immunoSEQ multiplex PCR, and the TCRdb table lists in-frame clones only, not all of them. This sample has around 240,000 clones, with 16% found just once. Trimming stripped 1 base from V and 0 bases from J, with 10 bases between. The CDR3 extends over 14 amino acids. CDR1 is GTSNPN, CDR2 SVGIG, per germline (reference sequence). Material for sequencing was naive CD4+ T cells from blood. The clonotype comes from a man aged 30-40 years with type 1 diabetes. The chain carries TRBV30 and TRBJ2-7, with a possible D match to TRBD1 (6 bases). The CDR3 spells CAWSEGDSSYEQYF. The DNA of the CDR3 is TGTGCCTGGAGTGAGGGGGATAGCTCCTACGAGCAGTACTTC.